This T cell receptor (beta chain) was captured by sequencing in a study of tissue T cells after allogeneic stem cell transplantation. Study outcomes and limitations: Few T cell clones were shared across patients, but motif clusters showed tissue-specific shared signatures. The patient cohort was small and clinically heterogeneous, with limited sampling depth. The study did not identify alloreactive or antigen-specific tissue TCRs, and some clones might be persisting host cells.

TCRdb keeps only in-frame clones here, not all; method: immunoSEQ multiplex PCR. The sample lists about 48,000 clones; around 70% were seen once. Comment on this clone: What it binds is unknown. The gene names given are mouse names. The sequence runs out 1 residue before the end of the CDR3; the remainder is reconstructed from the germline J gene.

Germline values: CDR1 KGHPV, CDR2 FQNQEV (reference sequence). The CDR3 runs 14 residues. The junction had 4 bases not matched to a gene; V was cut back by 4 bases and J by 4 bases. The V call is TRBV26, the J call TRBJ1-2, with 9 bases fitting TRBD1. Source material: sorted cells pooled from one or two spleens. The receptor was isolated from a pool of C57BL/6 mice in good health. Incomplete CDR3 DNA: TGTGCCAGCAGTCAGGGACAGGGAAGCTCCGACTACACC. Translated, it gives CASSQGQGSSDYT. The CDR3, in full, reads CASSQGQGSSDYTF.